Listed here are 21 T cell receptor beta chains from one sample, sequenced in a study of T cell responses to AZD1222 COVID-19 vaccine (dated by TCRdb to about 2021). Preparation of the library involved the immunoSEQ multiplex PCR assay. This is the immuneACCESS table as TCRdb keeps it, with only in-frame sequences that have V and J called. A part of the clones is gone; compared with another copy, unresolved V genes explain less than half, and the rest is unexplained. The sample includes 70,000 to 95,000 clones, with 88% observed a single time. The ten most abundant clones make up 6.9% of the sample. Sample time point, as interpreted from the label and publication: about 28 days (+/-7) after the second vaccine dose. The source material was peripheral blood, sampled 28 days after the second AZD1222 dose. Source of these receptors: an adult who received the AZD1222 COVID-19 vaccine.

J is TRBJ1-1 and V is TRBV28, with 9 positions matching TRBD1. This CDR3 has 14 amino acids. The V gene end was trimmed by 7 bases and the J gene end by 4 bases; junction bases not matched to a gene: 7. Germline CDR1 MDHEN, CDR2 SYDVKM. CDR3 sequence: CASTYRGLITEAFF. The DNA of the CDR3 is TGTGCCAGCACCTACAGGGGGCTCATCACTGAAGCTTTCTTT.

This chain uses TRBV27 with TRBJ2-7, with no clear D. CDR1 and CDR2 from the germline V gene are MNHEY and SMNVEV (reference sequence). The CDR3 has 11 residues. Trimming took off 6 bases at V and 4 bases at J, with 7 bases between the two ends. In DNA, the CDR3 is TGTGCCAGCAGAAACCGGTACGAGCAGTACTTC. Residues: CASRNRYEQYF.

The rearrangement joins TRBV6-5 to TRBJ1-6; TRBD1 is a possible D gene (5 bases). V was trimmed by 4 bases and J by 9 bases, leaving 13 bases between them. CDR3 length: 14 amino acids. CDR1 and CDR2 from the germline V gene are MNHEY and SVGAGI. The CDR3 DNA follows: TGTGCCAGCAGTTCGGGCAGGGATAGTTCACCCCTCCACTTT. Translation: CASSSGRDSSPLHF.

This clone was seen repeatedly, ten times or more. The chain recombines TRBV7-9 with TRBJ2-1; D perhaps matches TRBD2 (6 bases). The CDR3 is made up of 16 amino acids. Germline CDR1 and CDR2: SEHNR and FQNEAQ (reference sequence). V lost 1 base and J lost 3, with 13 bases in between. CDR3 sequence reads: CASSLEPAGLYNEQFF. In DNA, the CDR3 is TGTGCCAGCAGCTTAGAACCAGCGGGCCTCTACAATGAGCAGTTCTTC. Supplemented by reference TRBV7-9 and TRBJ2-1, the full variable domain reads DTGVSQNPRHKITKRGQNVTFRCDPISEHNRLYWYRQTLGQGPEFLTYFQNEAQLEKSRLLSDRFSAERPKGSFSTLEIQRTEQGDSAMYLCASSLEPAGLYNEQFFGPGTRLTVL.

This clone was seen once. This chain joins TRBV28 and TRBJ1-1, with 7 bases aligning to TRBD1. CDR1 MDHEN and CDR2 SYDVKM come from the germline V gene. The V segment lost 1 base and the J segment 1 base; nucleotides outside the gene matches: 3. This CDR3 has 15 amino acids. This chain's CDR3 is CASSLYRGKNTEAFF. In nucleotides, the CDR3 is TGTGCCAGCAGTTTATACAGGGGCAAGAACACTGAAGCTTTCTTT.

The rearrangement joins TRBV7-8 to TRBJ1-4, with TRBD1 identical over 7 bases. This CDR3 has 15 amino acids. V lost 5 bases and J lost 6; bases outside the gene matches: 9. Germline CDR1 reads SGHVS; CDR2 reads FQNEAQ. The CDR3, as DNA: TGTGCCAGCAGCCTAATGGGACAGCGAGATGAAAAACTGTTTTTT. Translation: CASSLMGQRDEKLFF.

The chain is built from TRBV3-1 (or the pseudogene TRBV3-2) and TRBJ2-7; 15 nucleotides line up with TRBD2. This CDR3 is built from 18 residues. Germline V gene sequence: CDR1 LGHDT, CDR2 YNNKEL (reference sequence). Trimming took 4 bases from V and 1 from J; bases not matched to a gene: 8. The CDR3 nucleotides are TGTGCCAGCAGCCCCTTTTGGACTAGCGGGAGGGTTTCCTACGAGCAGTACTTC. Protein product: CASSPFWTSGRVSYEQYF.

The gene calls are TRBV2 and TRBJ2-2; TRBD2 agrees at 7 bases. Trimming took 4 bases from V and 0 from J; bases not matched to a gene: 2. Germline CDR1 reads SNHLY; CDR2 reads FYNNEI. This CDR3 is built from 15 residues. CDR3: CASSASGANTGELFF. CDR3 in DNA: TGTGCCAGCAGTGCCAGCGGGGCGAACACCGGGGAGCTGTTTTTT.

This chain joins TRBV4-3 and TRBJ2-1, with TRBD2 matching 10 bases. Trimming cost V 0 bases and J 5 bases; bases outside gene matches: 13. Per germline, CDR1 LGHNA and CDR2 YSLEER. The CDR3 covers 19 residues. CDR3 nucleotide sequence: TGCGCCAGCAGCCAAGATCGTGGTAGGGGCCTAGCGGGGGACAATGAGCAGTTCTTC. Translation gives CASSQDRGRGLAGDNEQFF.

The chain combines TRBV2 with TRBJ2-7; D not resolved. The CDR3 has 15 residues. Trimming pared 4 bases from V and 0 bases from J, leaving 13 bases between. Germline V CDR1 and CDR2: SNHLY, FYNNEI. In nucleotides, the CDR3 is TGTGCCAGCAGTGCGGATTACGTAAGCTCCTACGAGCAGTACTTC. Translation gives CASSADYVSSYEQYF.

The chain recombines TRBV15 with TRBJ1-2, with D perhaps matching TRBD1 (5 bases). The V end lost 0 bases, the J end lost 8 bases, and 10 bases lay between the germline ends. This CDR3 is built from 13 residues. In germline, CDR1 is LNHNV, CDR2 YYDKDF (reference sequence). CDR3 region: CATSRDLGRGYTF. Written as DNA, the CDR3 is TGTGCCACCAGCAGAGATCTGGGACGCGGCTACACCTTC.

The chain is built from TRBV5-4 and TRBJ1-4, with D uncertain. Germline values: CDR1 SGHNT, CDR2 YYREEE (reference sequence). Trimming shortened V by 0 bases and J by 0 bases, and 6 bases separated the two germline ends. CDR3 length equals 15 residues. The CDR3 DNA reads TGTGCCAGCAGCTTGGGTCCAGCAACTAATGAAAAACTGTTTTTT. Encoded protein: CASSLGPATNEKLFF.

The genes are TRBV29-1 and TRBJ2-1, with D perhaps TRBD1 (6 bases). V lost 2 bases, J lost 2 bases, and 10 bases lay in between. CDR1 is SQVTM and CDR2 is ANQGSEA in the germline V gene. There are 14 residues in the CDR3. CDR3 coding DNA: TGCAGCGTTGAAAGGAACAGGGCCTACAATGAGCAGTTCTTC. It is translated as CSVERNRAYNEQFF.

V is TRBV20-1 and J is TRBJ2-1, with D unresolved. Trimming cost V 3 bases and J 5 bases, with 11 bases left between them. Per the germline V gene, CDR1 is DFQATT and CDR2 is SNEGSKA (reference sequence). The CDR3 has 13 residues. The CDR3: CSASSRWDNEQFF. CDR3 coding DNA: TGCAGTGCTAGTTCCCGGTGGGACAATGAGCAGTTCTTC.

The gene calls are TRBV7-2 and TRBJ2-7; D possibly corresponds to TRBD2 (5 bases). The V gene's germline CDR1 is SGHTA and CDR2 FQGNSA. The CDR3 runs to 13 residues. Trimming shortened V by 5 bases and J by 4 bases, and 12 bases separated the two germline ends. CDR3 loop: CASSAVRGYEQYF. The DNA of the CDR3 is TGTGCCAGCAGCGCCGTCCGGGGTTACGAGCAGTACTTC.

The chain is built from TRBV5-4 and TRBJ1-1, with 7 bases matching TRBD1. Germline V gene sequence: CDR1 SGHNT, CDR2 YYREEE (reference sequence). J was trimmed by 0 bases and V by 4 bases; bases with no gene match: 6. This CDR3 is built from 15 residues. CDR3 nucleotide sequence: TGTGCCAGCAGCCCCCGGGACAGTTTGAACACTGAAGCTTTCTTT. It is translated as CASSPRDSLNTEAFF.

This chain links TRBV29-1 with TRBJ2-1; 8 bases agree with TRBD1. Germline V gives CDR1 SQVTM, CDR2 ANQGSEA. The length of the CDR3 is 14 residues. The V and J ends lost 6 bases and 3 bases, in that order; junction bases with no gene match: 7. CDR3 sequence reads: CSVPGQGDYNEQFF. The CDR3 DNA reads as TGCAGCGTCCCTGGACAGGGCGACTACAATGAGCAGTTCTTC.

A word on this clone: One end of the junction is discordant with germline, which a read error may explain. The chain uses TRBV4-1 and TRBJ2-5; 7 positions agree with TRBD2. The CDR3 length is 15 residues. Germline CDR1 is MGHRA and CDR2 is YSYEKL. The CDR3 DNA sequence: TGCGCCCGCAGCCGAACCGAGCGGGGACAAGAGACCCAGTACTTC. It yields the protein CARSRTERGQETQYF.

The V call is TRBV19, the J call TRBJ2-7; a weak D match, TRBD1 (6 bases). Germline V gene data show CDR1 as LNHDA and CDR2 as SQIVND (reference sequence). The CDR3 runs 13 residues. The ends were cut back, 9 bases at V and 0 bases at J, with 12 bases in the middle. CDR3 DNA: TGTGCCAGAACAGGGTTTAACTCCTACGAGCAGTACTTC. This sequence encodes CARTGFNSYEQYF.

The table lists this clone with a count of one. CDR3 bases: TGTGCCAGCAGCTCGGATTGGTTGCGGGAGGGCTCCTACGAGCAGTACTTC. Amino acid sequence: CASSSDWLREGSYEQYF. The V and J genes are TRBV11-2 and TRBJ2-7, with TRBD2 matching over 9 bases. Germline CDR1 is SGHAT and CDR2 is FQNNGV. The CDR3 loop spans 17 amino acids. V lost 4 bases to trimming and J lost 0 bases; unmatched junction nucleotides: 10.

V is TRBV7-2 and J is TRBJ1-1, with 8 bases identical to TRBD1. The CDR3 totals 14 residues. The V and J ends lost 4 bases and 6 bases, in that order; junction bases with no gene match: 7. Germline loops: CDR1 SGHTA, CDR2 FQGNSA. This CDR3 reads CASSSQGGWSEAFF. CDR3 DNA sequence: TGTGCCAGCAGCTCACAGGGGGGTTGGTCTGAAGCTTTCTTT.